These T cell receptor beta chains were read from a single sample in a study of brain T cells in children with intractable seizures. Data came from immunoSEQ multiplex PCR; TCRdb stores just in-frame clones and leaves some out. The table has a few hundred thousand clones, over 85% seen once; the top ten hold 5.7%. This material consisted of peripheral blood, taken roughly 5 months after surgery. These receptors were taken from a boy less than two years old with tuberous sclerosis and intractable seizures. Both conserved end residues are part of each CDR3. The order of the fields is J gene, V gene, D gene, clone size, CDR3 protein, CDR3 DNA. The D gene is left open where the match is weak. Clone size is not always given. Where it is, it says once, few, many or a class for expanded clones.

j_gene: TRBJ1-1
v_gene: TRBV2
d_gene: -
abundance: -
CDR3aa: CASTANRVPPVNTEAFF
CDR3nt: TGTGCCAGCACCGCTAACAGGGTCCCCCCGGTGAACACTGAAGCTTTCTTT

j_gene: TRBJ1-3
v_gene: TRBV5-1
d_gene: -
abundance: once
CDR3aa: CASSLGNRGNGNTIYF
CDR3nt: TGCGCCAGCAGCTTGGGGAACCGGGGAAATGGAAACACCATATATTTT

j_gene: TRBJ2-2
v_gene: TRBV5-1
d_gene: TRBD2
abundance: few
CDR3aa: CASSLTGGPETGELFF
CDR3nt: TGCGCCAGCAGCTTAACGGGAGGGCCGGAGACCGGGGAGCTGTTTTTT

j_gene: TRBJ1-1
v_gene: TRBV24-1
d_gene: -
abundance: -
CDR3aa: CATSENGNTEAFF
CDR3nt: TGTGCCACCAGTGAAAACGGGAACACTGAAGCTTTCTTT

j_gene: TRBJ2-7
v_gene: TRBV5-1
d_gene: -
abundance: once
CDR3aa: CASSLNIFLAHEQYF
CDR3nt: TGCGCCAGCAGCTTAAATATTTTCCTGGCCCACGAGCAGTACTTC

j_gene: TRBJ1-1
v_gene: TRBV6-5
d_gene: TRBD1
abundance: -
CDR3aa: CASSTNRDSEAFF
CDR3nt: TGTGCCAGCAGTACCAACCGGGACAGTGAAGCTTTCTTT

j_gene: TRBJ2-7
v_gene: TRBV6-5
d_gene: TRBD1
abundance: -
CDR3aa: CASSDSDRGYEQYF
CDR3nt: TGTGCCAGCAGCGACTCTGACAGGGGCTACGAGCAGTACTTC

j_gene: TRBJ2-1
v_gene: TRBV13
d_gene: TRBD1
abundance: -
CDR3aa: CASSFRTGGPEQFF
CDR3nt: TGTGCCAGCAGCTTCAGGACAGGGGGTCCTGAGCAGTTCTTC

j_gene: TRBJ1-1
v_gene: TRBV7-9
d_gene: -
abundance: -
CDR3aa: CASSKRFGQEGNTEAFF
CDR3nt: TGTGCCAGCAGCAAACGGTTCGGTCAGGAGGGGAACACTGAAGCTTTCTTT

j_gene: TRBJ1-1
v_gene: TRBV29-1
d_gene: -
abundance: once
CDR3aa: CSGRRVGLNTEAFF
CDR3nt: TGCAGCGGTCGAAGGGTAGGACTGAACACTGAAGCTTTCTTT

j_gene: TRBJ2-7
v_gene: TRBV13
d_gene: -
abundance: -
CDR3aa: CASSLGSAQGYYEQYF
CDR3nt: TGTGCCAGCAGCTTGGGGTCGGCGCAGGGTTACTACGAGCAGTACTTC

j_gene: TRBJ1-5
v_gene: TRBV27
d_gene: TRBD1
abundance: -
CDR3aa: CASRRTGALGQPQHF
CDR3nt: TGTGCCAGCAGACGGACAGGGGCGTTAGGGCAGCCCCAGCATTTT

j_gene: TRBJ2-7
v_gene: TRBV7-3
d_gene: -
abundance: few
CDR3aa: CASSSDASYEQYF
CDR3nt: TGTGCCAGCAGCTCGGACGCATCCTACGAGCAGTACTTC

j_gene: TRBJ2-1
v_gene: TRBV27
d_gene: -
abundance: -
CDR3aa: CASSSIPWAYNEQFF
CDR3nt: TGTGCCAGCAGTTCCATACCATGGGCCTACAATGAGCAGTTCTTC

j_gene: TRBJ1-1
v_gene: TRBV7-6
d_gene: -
abundance: -
CDR3aa: CASSAGIEVNTEAFF
CDR3nt: TGTGCCAGCAGCGCTGGAATAGAGGTAAACACTGAAGCTTTCTTT

j_gene: TRBJ2-5
v_gene: TRBV7-3
d_gene: TRBD2
abundance: -
CDR3aa: CASSPTSGGLQETQYF
CDR3nt: TGTGCCAGCAGCCCTACTAGCGGGGGCCTCCAAGAGACCCAGTACTTC

j_gene: TRBJ2-3
v_gene: TRBV4-2
d_gene: -
abundance: -
CDR3aa: CASSRISRTDTQYF
CDR3nt: TGTGCCAGCAGCCGGATCAGCCGCACAGATACGCAGTATTTT

j_gene: TRBJ1-2
v_gene: TRBV12-3/TRBV12-4
d_gene: -
abundance: -
CDR3aa: CASSLTGYGYTF
CDR3nt: TGTGCCAGCAGCCTCACGGGGTATGGCTACACCTTC

j_gene: TRBJ2-3
v_gene: TRBV29-1
d_gene: -
abundance: -
CDR3aa: CSVARGALGSTDTQYF
CDR3nt: TGCAGCGTCGCCAGAGGAGCCCTCGGGAGCACAGATACGCAGTATTTT

j_gene: TRBJ2-2
v_gene: TRBV7-9
d_gene: -
abundance: -
CDR3aa: CASSYPGRTGELFF
CDR3nt: TGTGCCAGCAGCTACCCCGGCCGCACCGGGGAGCTGTTTTTT

j_gene: TRBJ2-5
v_gene: TRBV25-1
d_gene: TRBD2
abundance: -
CDR3aa: CASSRAGAEETQYF
CDR3nt: TGTGCCAGCAGTAGGGCGGGAGCAGAAGAGACCCAGTACTTC

j_gene: TRBJ1-1
v_gene: TRBV5-6
d_gene: -
abundance: once
CDR3aa: CASSLGSGDPEAFF
CDR3nt: TGTGCCAGCAGCTTGGGGTCAGGGGACCCTGAAGCTTTCTTT

j_gene: TRBJ2-5
v_gene: TRBV30
d_gene: -
abundance: -
CDR3aa: CAWGQQETQYF
CDR3nt: TGTGCCTGGGGACAACAAGAGACCCAGTACTTC

j_gene: TRBJ2-1
v_gene: TRBV19
d_gene: TRBD2
abundance: -
CDR3aa: CASSTTGLAGYNEQFF
CDR3nt: TGTGCCAGTAGTACAACTGGACTAGCTGGGTACAATGAGCAGTTCTTC

j_gene: TRBJ1-6
v_gene: TRBV3-1/TRBV3-2
d_gene: -
abundance: -
CDR3aa: CASRPDGSYNSPLHF
CDR3nt: TGTGCCAGCAGACCGGACGGCTCCTATAATTCACCCCTCCACTTT

j_gene: TRBJ2-7
v_gene: TRBV7-9
d_gene: -
abundance: -
CDR3aa: CASSLGRTYEQYF
CDR3nt: TGTGCCAGCAGCTTAGGGCGGACCTACGAGCAGTACTTC

j_gene: TRBJ1-1
v_gene: TRBV7-3
d_gene: -
abundance: -
CDR3aa: CASSLGQGSEAFF
CDR3nt: TGTGCCAGCAGCTTAGGGCAGGGCTCTGAAGCTTTCTTT

j_gene: TRBJ2-1
v_gene: TRBV28
d_gene: -
abundance: -
CDR3aa: CASSLGSPSSYNEQFF
CDR3nt: TGTGCCAGCAGTTTAGGAAGCCCGAGCTCCTACAATGAGCAGTTCTTC

j_gene: TRBJ2-5
v_gene: TRBV9
d_gene: -
abundance: -
CDR3aa: CASSVDYKGGETQYF
CDR3nt: TGTGCCAGCAGCGTCGACTATAAGGGGGGGGAGACCCAGTACTTC

j_gene: TRBJ2-7
v_gene: TRBV27
d_gene: -
abundance: -
CDR3aa: CASSQGGVHEQYF
CDR3nt: TGTGCCAGCTCTCAGGGGGGAGTCCACGAGCAGTACTTC

j_gene: TRBJ2-1
v_gene: TRBV5-4
d_gene: -
abundance: -
CDR3aa: CASSLESGDEQFF
CDR3nt: TGTGCCAGCAGCTTGGAAAGCGGCGATGAGCAGTTCTTC

j_gene: TRBJ2-4
v_gene: TRBV14
d_gene: -
abundance: once
CDR3aa: CASSQEGSRDIQYF
CDR3nt: TGTGCCAGCAGCCAAGAGGGCTCTCGGGACATTCAGTACTTC

j_gene: TRBJ2-1
v_gene: TRBV7-3
d_gene: TRBD2
abundance: once
CDR3aa: CASSILAGYGNEQFF
CDR3nt: TGTGCCAGCAGCATACTAGCGGGATACGGAAATGAGCAGTTCTTC

j_gene: TRBJ2-7
v_gene: TRBV11-2
d_gene: -
abundance: -
CDR3aa: CASSLGTDFSYEQYF
CDR3nt: TGTGCCAGCAGCTTAGGGACGGATTTTTCCTACGAGCAGTACTTC

j_gene: TRBJ2-3
v_gene: TRBV6-5
d_gene: -
abundance: few
CDR3aa: CASRGGISTDTQYF
CDR3nt: TGTGCCAGCAGGGGGGGAATTTCCACAGATACGCAGTATTTT

j_gene: TRBJ1-3
v_gene: TRBV7-9
d_gene: -
abundance: -
CDR3aa: CASSLESGRGNTIYF
CDR3nt: TGTGCCAGCAGCTTAGAATCAGGGAGAGGAAACACCATATATTTT

j_gene: TRBJ2-3
v_gene: TRBV9
d_gene: -
abundance: -
CDR3aa: CASSGWESLTDTQYF
CDR3nt: TGTGCCAGCAGCGGATGGGAGTCGTTAACAGATACGCAGTATTTT

j_gene: TRBJ1-2
v_gene: TRBV12-3/TRBV12-4
d_gene: -
abundance: -
CDR3aa: CASSLGGGYTF
CDR3nt: TGTGCCAGCAGTTTGGGGGGAGGCTACACCTTC

j_gene: TRBJ1-6
v_gene: TRBV4-1
d_gene: TRBD1
abundance: -
CDR3aa: CASSQEPRDRGDSPLHF
CDR3nt: TGCGCCAGCAGCCAAGAGCCCCGGGACAGGGGAGATTCACCCCTCCACTTT

j_gene: TRBJ2-1
v_gene: TRBV27
d_gene: -
abundance: -
CDR3aa: CASSLAAGSYNEQFF
CDR3nt: TGTGCCAGCAGTTTAGCCGCTGGGTCCTACAATGAGCAGTTCTTC

j_gene: TRBJ2-7
v_gene: TRBV12-5
d_gene: -
abundance: -
CDR3aa: CASGLTGSHEQYF
CDR3nt: TGTGCTAGTGGTTTAACAGGGAGCCACGAGCAGTACTTC

j_gene: TRBJ1-5
v_gene: TRBV19
d_gene: -
abundance: once
CDR3aa: CASSRGQAVTQPQHF
CDR3nt: TGTGCCAGTAGTAGAGGACAAGCCGTGACTCAGCCCCAGCATTTT

j_gene: TRBJ2-5
v_gene: TRBV24-1
d_gene: TRBD1
abundance: -
CDR3aa: CATSDPKQGDQETQYF
CDR3nt: TGTGCCACCAGTGACCCGAAACAGGGGGACCAAGAGACCCAGTACTTC

j_gene: TRBJ2-3
v_gene: TRBV11-2
d_gene: TRBD2
abundance: -
CDR3aa: CASSLARGGSGDTQYF
CDR3nt: TGTGCCAGCAGCTTAGCCCGCGGCGGGAGCGGGGATACGCAGTATTTT

j_gene: TRBJ2-2
v_gene: TRBV2
d_gene: -
abundance: -
CDR3aa: CASGRTENTGELFF
CDR3nt: TGTGCCAGCGGGCGGACGGAGAACACCGGGGAGCTGTTTTTT

j_gene: TRBJ2-1
v_gene: TRBV24-1
d_gene: -
abundance: -
CDR3aa: CATSEWVQLKQFF
CDR3nt: TGTGCCACCAGTGAATGGGTCCAGTTGAAGCAGTTCTTC

j_gene: TRBJ2-7
v_gene: TRBV7-2
d_gene: TRBD2
abundance: -
CDR3aa: CASSPQSGGSKSPYEQYF
CDR3nt: TGTGCCAGCAGCCCCCAGAGCGGGGGGAGCAAATCTCCCTACGAGCAGTACTTC

j_gene: TRBJ2-7
v_gene: TRBV19
d_gene: -
abundance: -
CDR3aa: CASSIARGRVYEQYF
CDR3nt: TGTGCCAGTAGTATAGCCCGGGGCAGGGTTTACGAGCAGTACTTC

j_gene: TRBJ1-2
v_gene: TRBV7-6
d_gene: -
abundance: once
CDR3aa: CASSPPTDRNPRGYTF
CDR3nt: TGTGCCAGCAGCCCGCCGACAGACCGTAACCCTCGGGGCTACACCTTC

j_gene: TRBJ1-1
v_gene: TRBV2
d_gene: -
abundance: few
CDR3aa: CASSDQGHSEAFF
CDR3nt: TGTGCCAGCAGTGACCAGGGGCACTCTGAAGCTTTCTTT

j_gene: TRBJ1-4
v_gene: TRBV27
d_gene: -
abundance: -
CDR3aa: CASSLRGGNEKLFF
CDR3nt: TGTGCCAGCAGTTTAAGAGGGGGGAATGAAAAACTGTTTTTT

j_gene: TRBJ1-4
v_gene: TRBV19
d_gene: -
abundance: -
CDR3aa: CASTTPRGGREKLFF
CDR3nt: TGTGCCAGCACCACCCCGCGGGGTGGGCGTGAAAAACTGTTTTTT

j_gene: TRBJ2-1
v_gene: TRBV5-6
d_gene: -
abundance: -
CDR3aa: CASSLGLTESYNEQFF
CDR3nt: TGTGCCAGCAGCTTGGGGTTGACAGAATCCTACAATGAGCAGTTCTTC

j_gene: TRBJ2-2
v_gene: TRBV4-2
d_gene: -
abundance: -
CDR3aa: CASSQDWGANTGELFF
CDR3nt: TGTGCCAGCAGCCAAGATTGGGGGGCGAACACCGGGGAGCTGTTTTTT

j_gene: TRBJ1-4
v_gene: TRBV19
d_gene: -
abundance: -
CDR3aa: CASSIGTGINEKLFF
CDR3nt: TGTGCCAGTAGTATAGGCACAGGGATTAATGAAAAACTGTTTTTT

j_gene: TRBJ1-5
v_gene: TRBV27
d_gene: TRBD1
abundance: -
CDR3aa: CASSSRQGMNQPQHF
CDR3nt: TGTGCCAGCAGTTCCCGACAGGGGATGAATCAGCCCCAGCATTTT

j_gene: TRBJ1-6
v_gene: TRBV5-1
d_gene: TRBD1
abundance: -
CDR3aa: CASSGTGTGSSPLHF
CDR3nt: TGCGCCAGCAGCGGAACCGGGACAGGGTCTTCACCCCTCCACTTT

j_gene: TRBJ2-7
v_gene: TRBV6-6
d_gene: TRBD1
abundance: -
CDR3aa: CASSRQGNSYEQYF
CDR3nt: TGTGCCAGCAGCAGACAGGGAAACAGCTACGAGCAGTACTTC

j_gene: TRBJ1-3
v_gene: TRBV18
d_gene: -
abundance: -
CDR3aa: CASSSAWGSGNTIYF
CDR3nt: TGTGCCAGCTCCTCCGCCTGGGGCTCTGGAAACACCATATATTTT